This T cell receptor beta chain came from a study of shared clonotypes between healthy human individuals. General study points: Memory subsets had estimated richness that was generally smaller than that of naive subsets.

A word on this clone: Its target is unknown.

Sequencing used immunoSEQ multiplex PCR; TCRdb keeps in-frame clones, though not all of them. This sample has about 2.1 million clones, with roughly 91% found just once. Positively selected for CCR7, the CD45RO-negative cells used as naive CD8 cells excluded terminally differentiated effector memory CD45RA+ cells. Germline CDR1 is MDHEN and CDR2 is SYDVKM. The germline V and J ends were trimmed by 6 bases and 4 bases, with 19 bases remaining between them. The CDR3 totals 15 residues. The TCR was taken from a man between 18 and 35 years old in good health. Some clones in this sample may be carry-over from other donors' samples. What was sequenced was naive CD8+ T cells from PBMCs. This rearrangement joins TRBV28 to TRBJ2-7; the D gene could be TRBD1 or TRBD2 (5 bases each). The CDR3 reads CASRVPGTLGYEQYF. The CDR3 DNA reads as TGTGCCAGCAGGGTCCCCGGGACCTTAGGGTACGAGCAGTACTTC.